Below, 25 T cell receptor beta chains from the same sample are listed, as sequenced in a study of Tregs in tolerant kidney transplant recipients. Related graft donors supplied nonmyeloablative bone marrow transplants, and mixed chimerism was transient. Sequencing was performed with immunoSEQ multiplex PCR; in TCRdb, only in-frame clones are kept and a portion is missing. The sample yields around 10,000 clones, of which the top ten take up 20% to 30%. The input for sequencing was CD8+ T cells from blood (PBMCs), taken 24 months after the transplant. All receptors come from a human patient who received a combined kidney and bone marrow transplant. A subset of T cells may come from the graft donor.

Points on this clone: The sequence runs out 3 residues before the end of the CDR3; the remainder is reconstructed from the germline J gene. The chain couples TRBV7-9 to TRBJ2-3; D remains unclear. The germline CDR1 and CDR2 sequences are SEHNR and FQNEAQ (reference sequence). The V end lost 3 bases, the J end lost 5 bases, and 9 bases lay between the germline ends. There are 13 residues in the CDR3. CDR3 DNA (partial): TGTGCCAGCAGCTTCCCAGGTAGAGATACG. Residues: CASSFPGRDT. The whole CDR3 sequence reads CASSFPGRDTQYF.

About this clone itself: The read ends 3 residues early relative to the CDR3; the germline J gene fills the gap. The rearrangement links TRBV20-1 to TRBJ1-5; 8 bases line up with TRBD1. The germline V gene encodes CDR1 DFQATT and CDR2 SNEGSKA (reference sequence). With 6 bases clipped from V and 4 bases from J, the junction kept 14 bases outside the gene matches. This CDR3 spans 16 amino acids. The sequenced CDR3 bases are TGCAGTGCCCCTAGCCCTTTGGGACAGGATAATCAGCCC. It is translated as CSAPSPLGQDNQP. The full CDR3 is CSAPSPLGQDNQPQHF.

Concerning this clone itself: The observed sequence ends 3 residues before the CDR3 terminus, with the missing tail filled in from the germline J gene. The chain uses TRBV19 and TRBJ2-7; possible D gene TRBD2, 5 bases. The CDR3 has 15 residues. V dropped 5 bases and J dropped 6 bases, with 20 bases sitting between them. The germline V gene encodes CDR1 LNHDA and CDR2 SQIVND (reference sequence). CDR3 DNA, as far as it was read: TGTGCCAGTAGTTCCCCTCGGGGTGACCGGGGCGAG. Translation: CASSSPRGDRGE. The full CDR3 sequence reads CASSSPRGDRGEQYF.

This clone is called medium-sized based on its frequency. Sequencing ends 3 residues short of the CDR3 end; the germline J gene provides the rest. The gene calls are TRBV6-1 and TRBJ2-7; D unresolved. Germline lookup yields CDR1 MNHNS and CDR2 SASEGT. The CDR3 has 14 residues. Trimming stripped 1 base from V and 0 bases from J, with 7 bases between. The CDR3 DNA, read in part, is TGTGCCAGCAGTGAAGTATCCTACTCCTACGAG. Its protein is CASSEVSYSYE. The CDR3 as a whole reads CASSEVSYSYEQYF.

About this clone itself: The read stops 3 residues short of the end of the CDR3; the missing end is completed from the germline J gene. The chain couples TRBV6-2 or TRBV6-3 to TRBJ2-7; D not certain. This CDR3 has 17 amino acids. Between the trimmed V and J ends, which lost 2 bases and 4 bases, there was a span of 21 bases. Germline V lookup: CDR1 MNHEY, CDR2 SVGEGT. The covered CDR3 bases are TGTGCCAGCAGTTACAGATTATTGATAGCTCTCGAATACGAG. Its translation: CASSYRLLIALEYE. The entire CDR3 is CASSYRLLIALEYEQYF.

A remark on this clone: The CDR3 end is not reached by the read, which stops 3 residues before it; the germline J gene fills it in. The chain recombines TRBV7-9 with TRBJ2-7; 12 nucleotides match TRBD2. The germline V gene has CDR1 SEHNR and CDR2 FQNEAQ (reference sequence). The CDR3 is 15 residues long. V gave up 5 bases and J gave up 2 bases; unmatched junction bases: 4. CDR3 loop: CASSKRLAGAYEQYF. Incomplete CDR3 DNA: TGTGCCAGCAGCAAAAGACTAGCGGGAGCCTACGAG.

Concerning this clone itself: The read falls 3 residues short of the CDR3 end, and the missing part is taken from the germline J gene. The V and J genes are TRBV30 and TRBJ1-1; tentative D call: TRBD1 (5 bases). V lost 2 bases and J lost 4, with 14 bases in between. This CDR3 is 14 amino acids long. The germline CDR1 and CDR2 sequences are GTSNPN and SVGIG (reference sequence). CDR3: CAWSRGAGGTEAFF. Incomplete CDR3 DNA: TGTGCCTGGAGTAGAGGGGCCGGGGGCACTGAA.

Note on this clone: The read ends 3 residues before the CDR3 terminus; that terminus is restored from the germline J gene. The chain combines TRBV20-1 with TRBJ2-3, with 10 bases fitting TRBD2. This CDR3 spans 14 amino acids. V lost 1 base to trimming and J lost 8 bases; unmatched junction nucleotides: 6. Germline assignment: CDR1 DFQATT and CDR2 SNEGSKA (reference sequence). This chain's CDR3 is CSARGLAGEGTQYF. CDR3 DNA, as far as it was read: TGCAGTGCTAGAGGGCTAGCGGGAGAAGGTACG.

As for this clone: The read terminates 3 residues before the CDR3 end, so the remaining end is supplied by the germline J gene. This chain joins TRBV7-8 and TRBJ2-1; 9 bases align to TRBD1. The CDR3 spans 14 residues. Trimming cost V 3 bases and J 6 bases; bases outside gene matches: 3. Germline CDR1 and CDR2: SGHVS and FQNEAQ. The sequenced part of the CDR3 DNA is TGTGCCAGCAGCTTCCCGACAGGGGGCAATGAG. Residues: CASSFPTGGNE. In full, the CDR3 is CASSFPTGGNEQFF. Supplemented by reference TRBV7-8 and TRBJ2-1, the full variable domain reads GAGVSQSPRYKVAKRGQDVALRCDPISGHVSLFWYQQALGQGPEFLTYFQNEAQLDKSGLPSDRFFAERPEGSVSTLKIQRTQQEDSAVYLCASSFPTGGNEQFFGPGTRLTVL.

Frequency places this clone as medium-sized. The CDR3 end is not reached by the read, which stops 3 residues before it; the germline J gene fills it in. This chain links TRBV14 with TRBJ1-1; TRBD1 matches at 8 bases. This CDR3 contains 14 residues. The ends lost 0 bases at V and 7 bases at J; junction bases unmatched: 4. In germline, CDR1 is SGHDN, CDR2 FVKESK. The part of the CDR3 DNA that was read is TGTGCCAGCAGCCAAGATCCAGGACAGGGTGAA. As protein: CASSQDPGQGE. The whole CDR3 protein is CASSQDPGQGEAFF.

About this clone itself: Germline and junction disagree at one end, which may indicate a read error. The chain's CDR3 is CASSDYPGETQYF. CDR3 DNA (partial): TGTGCTAGCAGCGACTACCCCGGAGAGACC. The V call is TRBV7-7, the J call TRBJ2-5; tentative D call: TRBD2 (5 bases). From the germline J gene comes the end of the CDR3, since the read stops 3 residues before it. The CDR3 totals 13 residues. Germline values: CDR1 SSHAT, CDR2 FNYEAQ (reference sequence).

Regarding this clone: The CDR3 end is not reached by the read, which stops 3 residues before it; the germline J gene fills it in. V gene TRBV10-3 combines with J gene TRBJ1-2, with D tentatively TRBD1 (6 bases). The CDR3 totals 15 residues. Germline CDR1 is ENHRY and CDR2 is SYGVKD. CDR3 loop: CAISESATGRGGYTF. The covered CDR3 bases are TGTGCCATCAGTGAGTCGGCTACAGGGAGGGGAGGC.

As regards this clone: The read comes to an end 3 residues before the CDR3 does, leaving the germline J gene to fill in the end. This chain connects TRBV5-1 to TRBJ2-3; 8 positions agree with TRBD1. Losses at the gene ends were 4 bases for V and 3 bases for J; bases not matched to a gene: 7. CDR3 length: 15 amino acids. The germline gives CDR1 SGHRS, CDR2 YFSETQ. CDR3 bases read: TGCGCCAGCAGCCTGGGTCAGGGGGCAACAGATACG. Its protein is CASSLGQGATDT. The entire CDR3 sequence reads CASSLGQGATDTQYF.

On this clone: The CDR3 end is not reached by the read, which stops 3 residues before it; the germline J gene fills it in. The V call is TRBV5-1, the J call TRBJ2-1; 8 bases agree with TRBD2. This CDR3 is built from 16 residues. The J segment lost 8 bases and the V segment lost 5 bases, leaving 15 bases of the junction unmatched. In germline, CDR1 is SGHRS, CDR2 YFSETQ. The CDR3 sequence is CASSFTPGLVFDEQFF. The part of the CDR3 DNA that was read is TGCGCCAGCAGTTTTACTCCGGGACTAGTTTTCGATGAG.

Notes on this clone: The CDR3 extends 3 residues past the end of the read, so its final part is completed from the germline J gene. J is TRBJ2-1 and V is TRBV19, with D perhaps matching TRBD2 (6 bases). The CDR3 is 18 amino acids. Germline CDR1 and CDR2: LNHDA and SQIVND (reference sequence). V lost 1 base and J 0 bases, leaving 16 bases between the germline ends. The CDR3 protein is CASSIVGRGASSYNEQFF. Partial CDR3 DNA: TGTGCCAGTAGTATAGTCGGGAGAGGGGCCAGCTCCTACAATGAG.

A note on this clone: The read ends 3 residues shy of where the CDR3 ends; the end is completed using the germline J gene. This chain joins TRBV7-8 and TRBJ2-4; 9 bases align to TRBD1. The germline V gene has CDR1 SGHVS and CDR2 FQNEAQ. The CDR3 has 17 amino acids. With 5 bases clipped from V and 6 bases from J, the junction kept 14 bases outside the gene matches. CDR3 amino acids: CASSRRTGEGWGNIQYF. The DNA read from the CDR3 is TGTGCCAGCAGCCGGAGGACAGGGGAAGGTTGGGGAAACATT.

About this clone: The read ends 3 residues early relative to the CDR3; the germline J gene fills the gap. Other DNA sequences within the sample encode an identical CDR3. The gene calls are TRBV19 and TRBJ2-7, with TRBD1 matching over 10 bases. V lost 1 base, J lost 2 bases, and 2 bases stayed unmatched. This CDR3 comprises 15 residues. In germline, CDR1 is LNHDA, CDR2 SQIVND (reference sequence). CDR3 amino acids: CASSIGTGGTYEQYF. Incomplete CDR3 DNA: TGTGCCAGTAGTATAGGGACAGGGGGTACCTACGAG.

Concerning this clone itself: The read is 3 residues too short to cover the CDR3 end, so that end is filled in from the germline J gene. The chain carries TRBV16 and TRBJ1-1, with 9 bases fitting TRBD1. Germline CDR1 and CDR2: KGHSY and FQNENV. V was clipped by 4 bases and J by 4 bases; unmatched bases: 1. The CDR3 is made up of 13 amino acids. The CDR3: CASSRDRATEAFF. The part of the CDR3 DNA that was read is TGTGCCAGCAGCCGGGACAGGGCCACTGAA.

Regarding this clone: The read ends 3 residues early relative to the CDR3; the germline J gene fills the gap. The V gene is TRBV7-6, the J gene TRBJ2-3; 10 bases align to TRBD2. Looked up from germline, CDR1 is SGHVS and CDR2 is FNYEAQ. The ends lost 5 bases at V and 0 bases at J; junction bases unmatched: 2. This CDR3 spans 15 amino acids. The CDR3: CASSTSGISTDTQYF. The CDR3 bases that were read are TGTGCCAGCAGCACTAGCGGGATTAGCACAGATACG.

Comments on this clone: The sequenced fragment ends 3 residues before the CDR3 boundary, so the rest is inferred from the germline J gene. V gene TRBV16 combines with J gene TRBJ2-7; D uncertain. The V end was cut by 4 bases, the J end by 0 bases, with 7 bases between. The CDR3 length is 13 residues. Germline CDR1 KGHSY, CDR2 FQNENV. The chain's CDR3 is CASSPGYSYEQYF. Incomplete CDR3 DNA: TGTGCCAGCAGCCCCGGGTACTCCTACGAG.

Details on this clone: The DNA ends 3 residues before the CDR3 does, and the rest of the CDR3 is filled in from the germline J gene. This sequence joins TRBV7-3 and TRBJ2-1, with TRBD2 matching 11 bases. The V gene's germline CDR1 is SGHTA and CDR2 FQGTGA. This CDR3 contains 15 residues. The V segment lost 3 bases and the J segment 4 bases; nucleotides outside the gene matches: 2. The CDR3 DNA, read in part, is TGTGCCAGCAGCTTGCTAGCGGGAGGATACAATGAG. This gives the protein CASSLLAGGYNE. Given in full, the CDR3 is CASSLLAGGYNEQFF.

Of note for this clone: The read falls 3 residues short of the CDR3 end, and the missing part is taken from the germline J gene. V usage is TRBV5-1 and J usage is TRBJ2-3, with a possible D match to TRBD2 (5 bases). Per the germline V gene, CDR1 is SGHRS and CDR2 is YFSETQ. This CDR3 contains 14 residues. V was clipped by 3 bases and J by 8 bases, with 16 bases between them. The covered CDR3 bases are TGCGCCAGCAGCTCAGTCAGAGGGCAACTTACG. Amino acid sequence: CASSSVRGQLT. From start to end, the CDR3 is CASSSVRGQLTQYF. The entire variable domain, with the rest obtained from reference TRBV5-1 and TRBJ2-3, is as follows: KAGVTQTPRYLIKTRGQQVTLSCSPISGHRSVSWYQQTPGQGLQFLFEYFSETQRNKGNFPGRFSGRQFSNSRSEMNVSTLELGDSALYLCASSSVRGQLTQYFGPGTRLTVL.

On this clone: The read halts 3 residues ahead of the CDR3 end, with the missing end drawn from the germline J gene. The chain has TRBV11-2 and TRBJ1-4; weak D call: TRBD1 (6 bases). Trimming shortened V by 5 bases and J by 2 bases, and 12 bases separated the two germline ends. Germline CDR1 SGHAT, CDR2 FQNNGV. The CDR3 runs to 15 residues. The covered CDR3 bases are TGTGCCAGCAGCGAAACAGGGTCCACTAATGAAAAA. Translation: CASSETGSTNEK. The CDR3 as a whole reads CASSETGSTNEKLFF.

On this clone itself: Germline and junction disagree at one end, which may indicate a read error. The CDR3 end falls 3 residues outside the read, so it is completed with the germline J gene. The V and J genes are TRBV7-3 and TRBJ2-3; the match to TRBD2 covers 11 bases. Looked up from germline, CDR1 is SGHTA and CDR2 is FQGTGA. The CDR3 length is 18 residues. The chain's CDR3 is CASSLLVAGGIGTDTQYF. The sequenced CDR3 bases are TGTGCTAGCAGCTTACTGGTAGCGGGAGGGATTGGCACAGATACG.

A note on this clone: The CDR3 end is not reached by the read, which stops 3 residues before it; the germline J gene fills it in. The chain combines TRBV19 with TRBJ1-1; TRBD1 matches at 7 bases. The CDR3 extends over 14 amino acids. Looked up from germline, CDR1 is LNHDA and CDR2 is SQIVND (reference sequence). Trimming took 9 bases from V and 0 from J; bases not matched to a gene: 7. CDR3 sequence: CASLRDSLNTEAFF. Incomplete CDR3 DNA: TGTGCCAGCCTCCGGGACAGCTTGAACACTGAA.